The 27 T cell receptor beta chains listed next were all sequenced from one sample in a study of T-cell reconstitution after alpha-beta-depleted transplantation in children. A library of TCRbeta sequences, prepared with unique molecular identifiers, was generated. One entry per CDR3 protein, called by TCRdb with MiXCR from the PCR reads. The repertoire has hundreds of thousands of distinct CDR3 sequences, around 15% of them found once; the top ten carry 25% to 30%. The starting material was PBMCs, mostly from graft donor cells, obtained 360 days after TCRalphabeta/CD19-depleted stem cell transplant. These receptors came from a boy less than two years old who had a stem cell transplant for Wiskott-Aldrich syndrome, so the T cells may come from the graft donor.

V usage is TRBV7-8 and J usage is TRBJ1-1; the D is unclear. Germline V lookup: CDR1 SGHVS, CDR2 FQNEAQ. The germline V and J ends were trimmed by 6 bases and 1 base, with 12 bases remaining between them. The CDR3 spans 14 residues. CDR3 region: CASRKERWNTEAFF. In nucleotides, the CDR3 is TGTGCCAGCAGAAAAGAAAGGTGGAACACTGAAGCTTTCTTT.

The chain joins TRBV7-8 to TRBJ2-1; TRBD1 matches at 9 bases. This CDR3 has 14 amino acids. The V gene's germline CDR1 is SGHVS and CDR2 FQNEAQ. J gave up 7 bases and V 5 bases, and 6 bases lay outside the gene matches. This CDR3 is CASSRRDRVNEQFF. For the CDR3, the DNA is TGTGCCAGCAGCAGGAGGGACAGGGTAAATGAGCAGTTCTTC.

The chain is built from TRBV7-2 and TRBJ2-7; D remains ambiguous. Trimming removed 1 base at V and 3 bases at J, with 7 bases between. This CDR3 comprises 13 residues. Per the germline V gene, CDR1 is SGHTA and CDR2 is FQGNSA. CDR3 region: CASSLGYYYEQYF. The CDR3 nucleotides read TGTGCCAGCAGCTTAGGGTATTACTACGAGCAGTACTTC. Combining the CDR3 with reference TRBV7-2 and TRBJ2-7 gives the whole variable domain GAGVSQSPSNKVTEKGKDVELRCDPISGHTALYWYRQSLGQGLEFLIYFQGNSAPDKSGLPSDRFSAERTGGSVSTLTIQRTQQEDSAVYLCASSLGYYYEQYFGPGTRLTVT.

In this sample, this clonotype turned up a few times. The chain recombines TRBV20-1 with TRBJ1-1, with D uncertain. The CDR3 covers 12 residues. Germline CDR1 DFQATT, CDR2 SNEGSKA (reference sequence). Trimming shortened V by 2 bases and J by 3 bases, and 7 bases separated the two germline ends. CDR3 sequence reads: CSARIQDTEAFF. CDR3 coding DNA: TGCAGTGCTAGAATCCAAGACACTGAAGCTTTCTTT.

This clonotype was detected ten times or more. CDR3 in DNA: TGTGCCAGCAGCTTATGGGTGGAGCGACTGGGCTACACCTTC. It specifies CASSLWVERLGYTF. This chain uses TRBV7-9 with TRBJ1-2, with no clear D. The germline gives CDR1 SEHNR, CDR2 FQNEAQ (reference sequence). Trimming pared 2 bases from V and 8 bases from J, leaving 15 bases between. The CDR3 spans 14 residues.

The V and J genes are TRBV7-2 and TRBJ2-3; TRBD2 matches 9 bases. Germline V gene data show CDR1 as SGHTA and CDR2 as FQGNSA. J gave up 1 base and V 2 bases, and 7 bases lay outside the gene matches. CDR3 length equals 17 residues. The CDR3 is CASSLWGGGAGTDTQYF. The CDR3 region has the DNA TGTGCCAGCAGCTTATGGGGCGGGGGGGCCGGCACAGATACGCAGTATTTT.

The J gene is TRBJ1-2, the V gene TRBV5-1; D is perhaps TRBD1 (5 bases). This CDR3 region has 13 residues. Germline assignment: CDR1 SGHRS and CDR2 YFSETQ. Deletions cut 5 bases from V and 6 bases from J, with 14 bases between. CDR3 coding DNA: TGCGCCAGCAGTCCCTGGCTACAGGATGGCTACACCTTC. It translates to CASSPWLQDGYTF.

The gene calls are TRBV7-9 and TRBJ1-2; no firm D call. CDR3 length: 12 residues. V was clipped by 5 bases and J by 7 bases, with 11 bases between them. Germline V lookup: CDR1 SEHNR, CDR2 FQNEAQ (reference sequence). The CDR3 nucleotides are TGTGCCAGCAGCCTTTCTGTAAGTGGCTACACCTTC. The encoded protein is CASSLSVSGYTF.

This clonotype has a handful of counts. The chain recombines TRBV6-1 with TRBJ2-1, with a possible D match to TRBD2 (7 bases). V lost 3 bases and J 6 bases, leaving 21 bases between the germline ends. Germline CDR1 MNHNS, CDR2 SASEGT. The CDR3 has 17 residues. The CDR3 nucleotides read TGTGCCAGCAGTGACCTCGTCGGGGGGCCTAAAGGCAATGAGCAGTTCTTC. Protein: CASSDLVGGPKGNEQFF.

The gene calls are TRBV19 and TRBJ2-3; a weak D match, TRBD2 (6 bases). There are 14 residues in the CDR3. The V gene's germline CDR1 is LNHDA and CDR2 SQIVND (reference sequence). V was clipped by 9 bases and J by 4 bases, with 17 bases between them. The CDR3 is CASQAGMGADTQYF. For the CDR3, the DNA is TGTGCCAGCCAGGCGGGGATGGGGGCAGATACGCAGTATTTT.

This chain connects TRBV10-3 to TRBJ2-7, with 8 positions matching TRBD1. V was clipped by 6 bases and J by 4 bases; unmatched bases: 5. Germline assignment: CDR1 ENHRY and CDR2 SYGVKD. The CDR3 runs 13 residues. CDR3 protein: CAIRDRDSYEQYF. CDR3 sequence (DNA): TGTGCCATCAGGGACAGGGATTCTTACGAGCAGTACTTC.

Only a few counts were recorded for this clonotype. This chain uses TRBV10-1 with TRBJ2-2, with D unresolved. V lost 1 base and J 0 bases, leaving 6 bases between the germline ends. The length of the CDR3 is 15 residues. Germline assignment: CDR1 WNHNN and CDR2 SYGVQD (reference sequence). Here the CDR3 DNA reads TGCGCCAGCAGTGAGTGGGGTGCGAACACCGGGGAGCTGTTTTTT. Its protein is CASSEWGANTGELFF.

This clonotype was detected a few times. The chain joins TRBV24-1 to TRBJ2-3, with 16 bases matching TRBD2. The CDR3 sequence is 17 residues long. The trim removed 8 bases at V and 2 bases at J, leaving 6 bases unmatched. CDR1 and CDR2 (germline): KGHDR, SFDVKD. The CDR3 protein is CATTGTSGRAPTDTQYF. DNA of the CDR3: TGTGCCACCACAGGGACTAGCGGGAGGGCCCCCACAGATACGCAGTATTTT.

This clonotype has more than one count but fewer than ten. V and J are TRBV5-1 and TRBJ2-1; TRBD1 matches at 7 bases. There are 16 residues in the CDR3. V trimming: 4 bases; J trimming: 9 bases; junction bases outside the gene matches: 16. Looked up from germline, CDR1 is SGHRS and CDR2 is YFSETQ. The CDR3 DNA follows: TGCGCCAGCAGCCTAATGGGACAGACCTACAGGAGTGAGCAGTTCTTC. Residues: CASSLMGQTYRSEQFF.

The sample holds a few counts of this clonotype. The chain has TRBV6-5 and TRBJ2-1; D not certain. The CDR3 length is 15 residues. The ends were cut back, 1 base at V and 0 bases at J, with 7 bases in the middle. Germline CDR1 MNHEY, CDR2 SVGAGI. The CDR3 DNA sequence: TGTGCCAGCAGTTACTTGGGAAGCTCCTACAATGAGCAGTTCTTC. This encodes CASSYLGSSYNEQFF.

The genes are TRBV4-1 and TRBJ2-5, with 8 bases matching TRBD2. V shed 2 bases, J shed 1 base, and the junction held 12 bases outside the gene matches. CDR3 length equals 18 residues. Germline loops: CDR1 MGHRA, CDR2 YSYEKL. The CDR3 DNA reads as TGCGCCAGCAGCCAAAAAGAGGACGGGGGGGCAGGCCAAGAGACCCAGTACTTC. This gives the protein CASSQKEDGGAGQETQYF.

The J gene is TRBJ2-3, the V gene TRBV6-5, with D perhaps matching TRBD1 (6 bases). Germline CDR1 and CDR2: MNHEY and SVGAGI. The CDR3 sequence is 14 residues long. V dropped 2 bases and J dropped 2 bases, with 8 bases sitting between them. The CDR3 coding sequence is TGTGCCAGCAGTTACATGGGGGCCACAGATACGCAGTATTTT. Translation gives CASSYMGATDTQYF.

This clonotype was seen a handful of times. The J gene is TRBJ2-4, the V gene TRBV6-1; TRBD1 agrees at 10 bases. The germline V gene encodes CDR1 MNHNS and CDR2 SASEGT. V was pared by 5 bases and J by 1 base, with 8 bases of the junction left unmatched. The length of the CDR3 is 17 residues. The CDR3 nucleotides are TGTGCCAGCAGTAAGGACAGGGGGTACGGTGCCAAAAACATTCAGTACTTC. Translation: CASSKDRGYGAKNIQYF.

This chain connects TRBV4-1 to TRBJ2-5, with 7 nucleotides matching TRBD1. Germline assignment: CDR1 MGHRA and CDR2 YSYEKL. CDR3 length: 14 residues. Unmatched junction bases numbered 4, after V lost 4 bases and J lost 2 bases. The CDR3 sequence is CASSRKGQQETQYF. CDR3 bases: TGCGCCAGCAGCCGAAAGGGACAGCAAGAGACCCAGTACTTC.

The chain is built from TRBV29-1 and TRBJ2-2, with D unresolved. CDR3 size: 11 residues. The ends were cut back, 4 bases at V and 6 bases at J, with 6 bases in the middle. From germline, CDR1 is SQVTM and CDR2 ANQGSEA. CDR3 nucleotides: TGCAGCGTTGGCTCCGCCGGGGAGCTGTTTTTT. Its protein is CSVGSAGELFF.

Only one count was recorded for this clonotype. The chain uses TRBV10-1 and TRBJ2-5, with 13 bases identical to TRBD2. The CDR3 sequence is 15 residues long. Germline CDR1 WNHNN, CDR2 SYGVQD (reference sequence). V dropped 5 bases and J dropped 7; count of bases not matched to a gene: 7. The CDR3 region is CASSPGLAGVGTQYF. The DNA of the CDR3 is TGCGCCAGCAGTCCAGGACTAGCGGGAGTAGGGACCCAGTACTTC.

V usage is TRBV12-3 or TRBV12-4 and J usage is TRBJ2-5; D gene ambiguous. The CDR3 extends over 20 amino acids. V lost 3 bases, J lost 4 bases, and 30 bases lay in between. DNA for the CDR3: TGTGCCAGCAGTTTCTTCGCGGTCCGCCGGAGTTCCGGCCACCGAGAGACCCAGTACTTC. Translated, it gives CASSFFAVRRSSGHRETQYF.

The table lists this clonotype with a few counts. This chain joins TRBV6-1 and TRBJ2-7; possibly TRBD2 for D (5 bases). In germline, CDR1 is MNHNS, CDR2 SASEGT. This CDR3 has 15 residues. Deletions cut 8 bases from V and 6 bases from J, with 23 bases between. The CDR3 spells CASLNAGKLKGEQYF. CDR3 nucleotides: TGTGCCAGCCTGAATGCGGGCAAGCTCAAGGGCGAGCAGTACTTC.

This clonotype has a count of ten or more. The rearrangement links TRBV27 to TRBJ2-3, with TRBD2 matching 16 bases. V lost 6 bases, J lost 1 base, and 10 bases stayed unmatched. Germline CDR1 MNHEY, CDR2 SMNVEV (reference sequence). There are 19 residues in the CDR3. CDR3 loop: CASSRPGLAGGRGTDTQYF. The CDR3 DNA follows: TGTGCCAGCAGCCGACCGGGACTAGCGGGGGGGAGAGGCACAGATACGCAGTATTTT.

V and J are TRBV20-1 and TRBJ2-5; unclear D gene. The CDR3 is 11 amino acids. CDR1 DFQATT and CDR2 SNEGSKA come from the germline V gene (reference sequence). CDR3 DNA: TGCAGCGTAATGACCAGGGAGACCCAGTACTTC. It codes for CSVMTRETQYF.

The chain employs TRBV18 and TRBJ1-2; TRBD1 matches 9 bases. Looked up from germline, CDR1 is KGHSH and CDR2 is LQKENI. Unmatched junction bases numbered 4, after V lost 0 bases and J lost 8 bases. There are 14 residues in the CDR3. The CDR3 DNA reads TGTGCCAGCTCACCACCGGACAGGGGTCGGGGCTACACCTTC. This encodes CASSPPDRGRGYTF.

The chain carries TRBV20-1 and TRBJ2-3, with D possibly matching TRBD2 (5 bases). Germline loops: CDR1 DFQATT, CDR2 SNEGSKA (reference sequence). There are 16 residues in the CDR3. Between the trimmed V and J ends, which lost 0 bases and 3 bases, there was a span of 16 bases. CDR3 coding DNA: TGCAGTGCTAGAGATCTCCGGGGTAGCAGAACAGATACGCAGTATTTT. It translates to CSARDLRGSRTDTQYF.